Listed below are T cell receptor beta chains from one sample, sequenced in a study of cytomegalovirus exposure and HLA in healthy donors. Clones were sequenced by immunoSEQ multiplex PCR, and TCRdb holds only the in-frame ones, with some missing. This table holds around 63,000 clones, 80% to 90% found once. The sample was PBMCs. The source is a woman under 40 in good health and CMV-seronegative. Both conserved end residues are part of each CDR3. The D gene is left open where the match is weak. Rows may omit the clone size; those that give it use once, few, many or a size class.

v_gene	abundance	d_gene	j_gene	CDR3nt	CDR3aa
TRBV11-2	NA	TRBD2	TRBJ2-5	TGTGCCAGCAGCTTCAGCAGCGGGGGACAAGAGACCCAGTACTTC	CASSFSSGGQETQYF
TRBV11-2	few	NA	TRBJ2-3	TGTGCCAGCAGCCGGATCGGGACTCATTCCACAGATACGCAGTATTTT	CASSRIGTHSTDTQYF
TRBV4-1	NA	NA	TRBJ1-3	TGCGCCAGCAGCCAAGCAGGGATCTCTGGAAACACCATATATTTT	CASSQAGISGNTIYF
TRBV5-1	NA	TRBD1	TRBJ2-7	TGCGCCAGCAGCGTCCGGGACAGGGCTATGGGGCAGTACTTC	CASSVRDRAMGQYF
TRBV25-1	NA	NA	TRBJ2-3	TGTGCCAGCAGTTCCTGGGGAGAGGGCACAGATACGCAGTATTTT	CASSSWGEGTDTQYF
TRBV4-1	NA	NA	TRBJ1-1	TGCGCCAGCAGCCAAGATTCGTCGGGGGGGCAGGGTGAAGCTTTCTTT	CASSQDSSGGQGEAFF
TRBV5-5	NA	NA	TRBJ2-7	TGTGCCAGCAGCTTGGCCGTGACAGCATACGAGCAGTACTTC	CASSLAVTAYEQYF
TRBV7-8	NA	TRBD1	TRBJ1-1	TGTGCCAGCAGGCCAACAGGGGACACTGAAGCTTTCTTT	CASRPTGDTEAFF
TRBV27	NA	TRBD1	TRBJ1-2	TGTGCCAGTTCGACAGGGAGGATCGATGGCTACACCTTC	CASSTGRIDGYTF
TRBV27	NA	TRBD1	TRBJ2-7	TGTGCCAGCAGACGGACAGGGGGCAAATACGAGCAGTACTTC	CASRRTGGKYEQYF
TRBV7-9	NA	TRBD2	TRBJ2-1	TGTGCCAGCAGCCGTTTTGCCAGCGGGGGGGCTACGTGGAATGAGCAGTTCTTC	CASSRFASGGATWNEQFF
TRBV19	NA	TRBD1	TRBJ2-1	TGTGCCAGTATGAGGGGGACAGGGGGTTACAATGAGCAGTTCTTC	CASMRGTGGYNEQFF
TRBV2	few	TRBD1	TRBJ1-4	TGTGCCAGCACCCGGGACAGAACTAATGAAAAACTGTTTTTT	CASTRDRTNEKLFF
TRBV12-5	NA	NA	TRBJ1-4	TGTGCTAGTGGGGCCGACAGTACTAATGAAAAACTGTTTTTT	CASGADSTNEKLFF
TRBV19	NA	TRBD1	TRBJ1-4	TGTGCCAGTAGTATAACAGGGGATCAGGGTGAAAAACTGTTTTTT	CASSITGDQGEKLFF
TRBV7-8	NA	TRBD1	TRBJ1-3	TGTGCCAGCAGCTCGGACAGGGCTGGAAACACCATATATTTT	CASSSDRAGNTIYF
TRBV11-2	NA	NA	TRBJ1-2	TGTGCCAGCAGCTTAGATAGGAGATTAGGCGGAGCTAACTATGGCTACACCTTC	CASSLDRRLGGANYGYTF
TRBV28	NA	NA	TRBJ2-7	TGTGCCAGCAGTTTGACAGCCTACGAGCAGTACTTC	CASSLTAYEQYF
TRBV7-9	NA	TRBD2	TRBJ2-5	TGTGCCAGCAGCCCCACGGGGGGGGAGACCCAGTACTTC	CASSPTGGETQYF
TRBV5-5	NA	NA	TRBJ1-3	TGTGCCAGCAGCTCGGCAGGGGGAAACACCATATATTTT	CASSSAGGNTIYF
TRBV5-1	NA	TRBD2	TRBJ2-2	TGCGCCAGCAGCTCCCTAGCGGGGGGAACCGGGGAGCTGTTTTTT	CASSSLAGGTGELFF
TRBV14	NA	TRBD1	TRBJ1-1	TGTGCCAGCAGCCAAGACCTGGGACAGGGGGCCGGGAAAGCTTTCTTT	CASSQDLGQGAGKAFF
TRBV6-5	NA	NA	TRBJ2-6	TGTGCCAGCAGCCGCCGAGGGGGGGCCAACGTCCTGACTTTC	CASSRRGGANVLTF
TRBV5-4	NA	NA	TRBJ1-2	TGTGCCAGCAGCTTGCCGGGGTATGGCTACACCTTC	CASSLPGYGYTF